This TCR beta chain is from a study of blood T cell repertoires in COVID-19. Libraries were prepared by immunoSEQ multiplex PCR; TCRdb keeps only in-frame clonotypes and omits some of them. The data show 350,000 to 400,000 clones, with roughly 90% seen just once and about 0.89% held by the top ten. The sequencing sample was made of PBMCs or T cells enriched from blood (not recorded which). This receptor was taken from a woman aged 25 to 39 with acute COVID-19.

The CDR3 bases are TGCGCCAGCAGCTCTTCGGCCGGGACTATCACAGATACGCAGTATTTT. The encoded protein is CASSSSAGTITDTQYF. The J gene is TRBJ2-3, the V gene TRBV5-1; 7 nucleotides line up with TRBD2. The CDR3 runs to 16 residues. V trimming: 3 bases; J trimming: 2 bases; junction bases outside the gene matches: 9. CDR1 and CDR2 (germline): SGHRS, YFSETQ.